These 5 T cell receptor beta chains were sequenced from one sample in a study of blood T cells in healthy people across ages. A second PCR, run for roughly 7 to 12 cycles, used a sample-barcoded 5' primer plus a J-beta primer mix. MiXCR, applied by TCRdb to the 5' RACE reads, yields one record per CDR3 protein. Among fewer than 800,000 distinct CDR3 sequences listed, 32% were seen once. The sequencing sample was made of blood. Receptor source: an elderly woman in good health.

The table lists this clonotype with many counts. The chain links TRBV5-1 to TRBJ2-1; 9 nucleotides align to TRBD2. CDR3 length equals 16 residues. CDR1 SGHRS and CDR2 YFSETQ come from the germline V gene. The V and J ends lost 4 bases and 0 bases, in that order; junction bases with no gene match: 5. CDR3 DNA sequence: TGCGCCAGCAGCATGACTAGCGGTAGCTCCTACAATGAGCAGTTCTTC. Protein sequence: CASSMTSGSSYNEQFF.

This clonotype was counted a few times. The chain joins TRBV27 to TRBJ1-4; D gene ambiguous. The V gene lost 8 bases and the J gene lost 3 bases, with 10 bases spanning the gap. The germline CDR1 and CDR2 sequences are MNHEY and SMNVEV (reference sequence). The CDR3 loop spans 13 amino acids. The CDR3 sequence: CASQVNPNEKLFF. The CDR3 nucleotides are TGTGCCAGCCAAGTTAATCCTAATGAAAAACTGTTTTTT.

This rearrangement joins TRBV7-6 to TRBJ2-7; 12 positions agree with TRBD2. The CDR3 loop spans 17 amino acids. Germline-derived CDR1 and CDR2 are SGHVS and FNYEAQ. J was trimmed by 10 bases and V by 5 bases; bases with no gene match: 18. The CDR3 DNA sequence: TGTGCCAGCAGCCAAAGCCTAGCGGGGGGGCTCGGAGAGGCCCAGTACTTC. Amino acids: CASSQSLAGGLGEAQYF.

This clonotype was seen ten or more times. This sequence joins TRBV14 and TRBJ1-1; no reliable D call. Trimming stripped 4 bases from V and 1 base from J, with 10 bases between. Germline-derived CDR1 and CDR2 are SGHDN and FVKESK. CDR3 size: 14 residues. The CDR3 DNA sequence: TGTGCCAGCAGCCCTCGACGGCCGAACACTGAAGCTTTCTTT. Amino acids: CASSPRRPNTEAFF.

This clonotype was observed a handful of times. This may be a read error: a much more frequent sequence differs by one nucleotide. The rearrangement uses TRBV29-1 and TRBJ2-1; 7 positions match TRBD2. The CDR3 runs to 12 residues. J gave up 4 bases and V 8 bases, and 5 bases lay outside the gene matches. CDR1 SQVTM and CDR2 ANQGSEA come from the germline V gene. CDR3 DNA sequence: TGCAGCATAGGGAGGGGTTACAATGAGCAGTTCTTC. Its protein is CSIGRGYNEQFF.